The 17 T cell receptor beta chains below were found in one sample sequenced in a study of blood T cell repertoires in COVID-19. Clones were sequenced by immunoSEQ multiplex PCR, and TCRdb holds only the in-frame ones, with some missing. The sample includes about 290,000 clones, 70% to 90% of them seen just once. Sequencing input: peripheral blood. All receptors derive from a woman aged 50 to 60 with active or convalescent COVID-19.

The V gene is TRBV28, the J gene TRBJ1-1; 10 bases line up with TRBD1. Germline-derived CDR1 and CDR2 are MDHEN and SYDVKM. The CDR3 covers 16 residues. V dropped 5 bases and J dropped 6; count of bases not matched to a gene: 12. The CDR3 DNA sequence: TGTGCCAGCAGTAAAATGCGACAGGGGGCGCGGGCTGAAGCTTTCTTT. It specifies CASSKMRQGARAEAFF.

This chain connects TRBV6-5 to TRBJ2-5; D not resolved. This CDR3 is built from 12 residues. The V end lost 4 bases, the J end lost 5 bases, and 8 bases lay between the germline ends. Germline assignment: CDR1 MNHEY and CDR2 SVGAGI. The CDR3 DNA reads TGTGCCAGCAGTTGGAGCCAGGAGACCCAGTACTTC. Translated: CASSWSQETQYF.

The CDR3 nucleotides read TGTGCCTGGAAGGGAGGGGGGGCCCAAGAGACCCAGTACTTC. Translating it yields CAWKGGGAQETQYF. The rearrangement uses TRBV30 and TRBJ2-5; D might be TRBD2 (7 bases). This CDR3 has 14 amino acids. With 4 bases removed from V and 1 base from J, the gap between germline ends came to 13 bases. The V gene's germline CDR1 is GTSNPN and CDR2 SVGIG (reference sequence).

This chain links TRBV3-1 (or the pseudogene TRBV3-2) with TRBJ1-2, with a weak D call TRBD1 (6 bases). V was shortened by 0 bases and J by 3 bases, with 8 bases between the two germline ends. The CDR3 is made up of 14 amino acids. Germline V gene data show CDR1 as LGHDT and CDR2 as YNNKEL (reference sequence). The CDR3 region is CASSQDWTDYGYTF. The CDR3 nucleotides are TGTGCCAGCAGCCAAGACTGGACAGACTATGGCTACACCTTC.

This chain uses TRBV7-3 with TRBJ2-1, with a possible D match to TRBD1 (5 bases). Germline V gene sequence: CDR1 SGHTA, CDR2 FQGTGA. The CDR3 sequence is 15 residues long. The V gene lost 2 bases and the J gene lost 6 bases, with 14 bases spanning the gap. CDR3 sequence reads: CASSLYGAGFNEQFF. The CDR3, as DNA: TGTGCCAGCAGCTTATATGGCGCAGGGTTCAATGAGCAGTTCTTC.

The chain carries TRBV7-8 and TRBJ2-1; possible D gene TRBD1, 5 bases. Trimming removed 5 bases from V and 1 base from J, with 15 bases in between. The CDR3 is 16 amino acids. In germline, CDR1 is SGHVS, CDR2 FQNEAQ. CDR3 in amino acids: CASSTGARTSYNEQFF. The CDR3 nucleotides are TGTGCCAGCAGCACAGGCGCCCGAACTTCCTACAATGAGCAGTTCTTC. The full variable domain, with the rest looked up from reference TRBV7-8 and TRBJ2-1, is GAGVSQSPRYKVAKRGQDVALRCDPISGHVSLFWYQQALGQGPEFLTYFQNEAQLDKSGLPSDRFFAERPEGSVSTLKIQRTQQEDSAVYLCASSTGARTSYNEQFFGPGTRLTVL.

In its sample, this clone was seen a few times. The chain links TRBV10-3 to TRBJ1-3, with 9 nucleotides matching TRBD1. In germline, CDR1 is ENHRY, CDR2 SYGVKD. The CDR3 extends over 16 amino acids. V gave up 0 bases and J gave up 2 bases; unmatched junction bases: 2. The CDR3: CAISESGTGTGNTIYF. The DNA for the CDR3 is TGTGCCATCAGTGAGTCCGGGACAGGGACTGGAAACACCATATATTTT.

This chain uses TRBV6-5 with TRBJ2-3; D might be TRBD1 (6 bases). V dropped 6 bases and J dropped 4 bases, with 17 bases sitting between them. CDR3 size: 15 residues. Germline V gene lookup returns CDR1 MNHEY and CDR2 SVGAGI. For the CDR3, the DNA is TGTGCCAGCAGGATGACAGGTCGTATAGCAGATACGCAGTATTTT. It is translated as CASRMTGRIADTQYF.

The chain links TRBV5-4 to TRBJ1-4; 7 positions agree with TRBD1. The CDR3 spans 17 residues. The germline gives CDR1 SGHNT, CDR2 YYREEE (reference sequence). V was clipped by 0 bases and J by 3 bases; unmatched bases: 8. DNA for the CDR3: TGTGCCAGCAGCTTGGATCGGAAGGGGACAGCTAATGAAAAACTGTTTTTT. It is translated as CASSLDRKGTANEKLFF.

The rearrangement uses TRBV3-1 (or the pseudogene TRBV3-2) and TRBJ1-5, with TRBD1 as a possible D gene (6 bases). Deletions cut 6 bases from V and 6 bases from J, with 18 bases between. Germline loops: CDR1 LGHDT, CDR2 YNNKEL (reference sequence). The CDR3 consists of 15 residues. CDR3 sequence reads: CASSKGGWNRQPQHF. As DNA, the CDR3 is TGTGCCAGCAGTAAGGGGGGGTGGAATCGTCAGCCCCAGCATTTT.

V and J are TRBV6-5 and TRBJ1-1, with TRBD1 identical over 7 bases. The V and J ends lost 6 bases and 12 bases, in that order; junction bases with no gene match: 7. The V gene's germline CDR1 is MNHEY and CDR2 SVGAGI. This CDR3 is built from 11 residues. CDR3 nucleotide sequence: TGTGCCAGCAGCCCCGGGACAGAGACTTTCTTT. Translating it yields CASSPGTETFF.

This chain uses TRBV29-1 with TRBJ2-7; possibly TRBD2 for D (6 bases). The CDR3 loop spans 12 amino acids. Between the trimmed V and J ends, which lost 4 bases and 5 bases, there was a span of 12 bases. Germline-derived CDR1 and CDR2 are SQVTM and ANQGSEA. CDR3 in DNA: TGCAGCGTTGGGGCCGGGAGCCACGAGCAGTACTTC. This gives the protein CSVGAGSHEQYF.

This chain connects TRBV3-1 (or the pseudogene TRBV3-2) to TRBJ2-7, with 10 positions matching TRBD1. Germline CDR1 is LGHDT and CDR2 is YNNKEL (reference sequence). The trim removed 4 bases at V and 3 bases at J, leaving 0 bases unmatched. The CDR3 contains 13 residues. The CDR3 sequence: CASSRTGGYEQYF. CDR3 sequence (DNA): TGTGCCAGCAGCCGGACAGGGGGCTACGAGCAGTACTTC.

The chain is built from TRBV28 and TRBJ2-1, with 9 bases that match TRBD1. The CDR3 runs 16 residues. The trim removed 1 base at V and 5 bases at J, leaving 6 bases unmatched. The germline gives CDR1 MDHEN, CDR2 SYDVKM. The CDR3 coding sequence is TGTGCCAGCAGTTTATCTACGGGACAGGGAAACAATGAGCAGTTCTTC. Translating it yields CASSLSTGQGNNEQFF. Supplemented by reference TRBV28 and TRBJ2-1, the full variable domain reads DVKVTQSSRYLVKRTGEKVFLECVQDMDHENMFWYRQDPGLGLRLIYFSYDVKMKEKGDIPEGYSVSREKKERFSLILESASTNQTSMYLCASSLSTGQGNNEQFFGPGTRLTVL.

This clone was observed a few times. In DNA, the CDR3 is TGTGCCAGCAGCTTAGGGGGCGGGAGGGCCTGGTACAATGAGCAGTTCTTC. The encoded protein is CASSLGGGRAWYNEQFF. This chain uses TRBV7-6 with TRBJ2-1; TRBD2 matches at 9 bases. Germline V gene lookup returns CDR1 SGHVS and CDR2 FNYEAQ. Germline trimming cut 1 base from V and 4 bases from J; bases unmatched to any gene: 8. The CDR3 spans 17 residues.

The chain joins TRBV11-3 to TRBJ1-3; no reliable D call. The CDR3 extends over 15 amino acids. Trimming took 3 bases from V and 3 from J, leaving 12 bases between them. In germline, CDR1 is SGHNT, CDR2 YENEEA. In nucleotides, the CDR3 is TGTGCCAGCAGCTTGGAGGCGGGAGTTGGAAACACCATATATTTT. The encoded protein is CASSLEAGVGNTIYF. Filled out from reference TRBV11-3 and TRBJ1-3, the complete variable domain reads EAGVVQSPRYKIIEKKQPVAFWCNPISGHNTLYWYLQNLGQGPELLIRYENEEAVDDSQLPKDRFSAERLKGVDSTLKIQPAELGDSAVYLCASSLEAGVGNTIYFGEGSWLTVV.

The CDR3 here is CASSFRPIPGRDEQFF. CDR3 nucleotide sequence: TGTGCCAGCAGTTTTAGACCGATCCCCGGGAGGGATGAGCAGTTCTTC. The chain employs TRBV28 and TRBJ2-1; 8 nucleotides line up with TRBD2. Germline loops: CDR1 MDHEN, CDR2 SYDVKM. This CDR3 region has 16 residues. V dropped 3 bases and J dropped 8; count of bases not matched to a gene: 12.